This TCR beta chain was observed in a study of T cell changes during pregnancy in multiple sclerosis. This clone showed up just a few times. The CDR3 consists of 15 residues. Trimming left V 5 bases short and J 0 bases short, with 10 bases between. In germline, CDR1 is SGHTA, CDR2 FQGNSA. The method was immunoSEQ multiplex PCR; TCRdb's version includes in-frame clones alone and lacks a portion of them. The sample lists 50,000 to 55,000 clones, about 90% occurring once. Sample: CD4+ T cells from peripheral blood mononuclear cells, taken after pregnancy. This sequence joins TRBV7-2 and TRBJ1-4; D is unclear. The receptor was derived from a female donor with multiple sclerosis, enrolled in a pregnancy study. The CDR3 sequence is CASSTERATNEKLFF. The CDR3 region has the DNA TGTGCCAGCAGCACAGAGCGGGCAACTAATGAAAAACTGTTTTTT.